These T cell receptor beta chains were read from a single sample in a study of blood T cell repertoires in COVID-19. Assay used: immunoSEQ multiplex PCR; TCRdb lists only in-frame clones, some missing. The data show 110,000 or so clones, roughly 84% seen once. What was sequenced was peripheral blood. All receptors derive from a man in his forties with acute or convalescent COVID-19. CDR3s include the opening cysteine and the closing phenylalanine or tryptophan. Each record gives: V gene, clone size, J gene, D gene, CDR3 protein, CDR3 DNA. A D gene is named only where the DNA matches it firmly. Only some rows state a clone size, as once, few, many or a class for expanded clones.

TRBV5-8,once,TRBJ2-2,.,CASSGGLPTGELFF,TGTGCCAGCAGCGGGGGCTTACCCACCGGGGAGCTGTTTTTT
TRBV7-9,.,TRBJ1-1,TRBD1,CASTRQGGTEAFF,TGTGCCAGCACTAGACAGGGGGGGACTGAAGCTTTCTTT
TRBV6-2/TRBV6-3,.,TRBJ2-3,.,CASSYIGRVGTDTQYF,TGTGCCAGCAGTTACATCGGCAGGGTCGGCACAGATACGCAGTATTTT
TRBV11-2,.,TRBJ1-3,.,CASSPTGSSGNTIYF,TGTGCCAGCAGCCCTACAGGAAGCTCTGGAAACACCATATATTTT
TRBV11-2,.,TRBJ2-3,.,CASSFQGSDTQYF,TGTGCCAGCAGCTTTCAGGGGTCAGATACGCAGTATTTT
TRBV2,.,TRBJ2-7,.,CASSPRGYGEQYF,TGTGCCAGCTCCCCAAGGGGTTATGGCGAGCAGTACTTC
TRBV6-5,.,TRBJ2-2,TRBD2,CASGPGTSITGELFF,TGTGCCAGCGGGCCCGGGACTAGCATCACCGGGGAGCTGTTTTTT
TRBV6-1,few,TRBJ2-3,TRBD2,CASSEARTSGGHTDTQYF,TGTGCCAGCAGTGAAGCGAGGACTAGCGGGGGGCACACAGATACGCAGTATTTT
TRBV9,.,TRBJ2-3,.,CASSVGGGGLTDTQYF,TGTGCCAGCAGCGTAGGTGGGGGCGGACTCACAGATACGCAGTATTTT
TRBV24-1,.,TRBJ2-5,.,CATSEPRDNEETQYF,TGTGCCACCAGTGAACCCCGGGACAACGAAGAGACCCAGTACTTC